The clone carrying this T cell receptor beta chain was detected only a few times. Its antigen is still unknown. The data were obtained in a study of tumor-infiltrating lymphocytes in primary liver carcinoma. Overall study results and limits: Compared with tumor region pairs, tumor-adjacent and tumor-blood pairs overlapped less.

cDNA specific to TCR beta was made from around 470 ng of total RNA, with a constant-region primer employed for priming. What produced the TCR beta libraries was three nested multiplex PCR rounds using slightly modified ARM-PCR. In the first two PCR rounds, TRBV1-TRBV30 forward primers were paired with a C-beta reverse primer, and each round lasted about 9 cycles. One entry per CDR3 protein results from TCRdb running MiXCR on the multiplex PCR reads. This sample has a few hundred thousand distinct CDR3 sequences, with nearly 60% found just once. V shed 6 bases and J 6 bases; nucleotides not matched to a gene: 13. The CDR3 has 16 amino acids. Germline V CDR1 and CDR2: MNHEY, SVGAGI. Germline DNA was also extracted, and blood RNA was taken from unsorted whole blood. Chronic HBV infection affected patients, none of whom had received treatment.

J is TRBJ2-1 and V is TRBV6-5, with 8 nucleotides matching TRBD2. Specimen: peripheral blood. The receptor was isolated from a woman aged 25 to 45 with primary liver carcinoma and hepatitis B virus infection. CDR3 region: CASSHGSSGSRNEQFF. In DNA form, the CDR3 reads TGTGCCAGCAGCCATGGGTCAAGCGGGAGTCGCAATGAGCAGTTCTTC.